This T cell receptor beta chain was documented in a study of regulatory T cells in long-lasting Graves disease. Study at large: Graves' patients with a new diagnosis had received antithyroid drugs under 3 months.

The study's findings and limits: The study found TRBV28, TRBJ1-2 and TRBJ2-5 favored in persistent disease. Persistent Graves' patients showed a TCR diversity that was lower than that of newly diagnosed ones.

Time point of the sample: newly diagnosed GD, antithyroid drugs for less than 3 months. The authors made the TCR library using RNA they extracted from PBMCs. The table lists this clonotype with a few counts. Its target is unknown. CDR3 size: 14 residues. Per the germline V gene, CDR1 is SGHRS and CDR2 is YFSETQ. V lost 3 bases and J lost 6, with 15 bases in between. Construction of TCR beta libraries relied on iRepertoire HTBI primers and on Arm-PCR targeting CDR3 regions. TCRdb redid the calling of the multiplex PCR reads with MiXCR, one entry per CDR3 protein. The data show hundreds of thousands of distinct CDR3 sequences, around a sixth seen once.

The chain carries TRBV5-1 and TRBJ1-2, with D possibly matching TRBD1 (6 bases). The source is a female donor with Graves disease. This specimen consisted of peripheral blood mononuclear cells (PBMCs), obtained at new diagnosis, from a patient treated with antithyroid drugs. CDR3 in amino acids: CASSSTGPVNGYTF. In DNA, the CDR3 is TGCGCCAGCAGCTCAACAGGGCCAGTTAATGGCTACACCTTC.